This T cell receptor (beta chain) was obtained from a study of breast tumors, draining lymph nodes, adjacent tissues. Study findings and constraints: That most tumor T cells come from lymph nodes remained unproven.

One entry per CDR3 protein, called by TCRdb with MiXCR from the multiplex PCR reads. The sample holds around 130,000 distinct CDR3 sequences; around 20% are singletons and the top ten take 2.2%. This clonotype was seen ten or more times. Antigen unknown. Samples came from axillary lymph nodes draining the breast cancer. V gave up 7 bases and J gave up 5 bases; unmatched junction bases: 5. The CDR3 is 14 residues long. CDR1 is SNHLY and CDR2 is FYNNEI in the germline V gene. This sequence joins TRBV2 and TRBJ1-5; the match to TRBD1 covers 10 bases. Sequencing was done on a sample of axillary lymph node tissue. This receptor was taken from a female donor with breast cancer. Some clones in this sample may be carry-over from other donors' samples. In DNA form, the CDR3 reads TGTGCCAGCAACTATGGACAGGGGGATCAGCCCCAGCATTTT. Translated: CASNYGQGDQPQHF.